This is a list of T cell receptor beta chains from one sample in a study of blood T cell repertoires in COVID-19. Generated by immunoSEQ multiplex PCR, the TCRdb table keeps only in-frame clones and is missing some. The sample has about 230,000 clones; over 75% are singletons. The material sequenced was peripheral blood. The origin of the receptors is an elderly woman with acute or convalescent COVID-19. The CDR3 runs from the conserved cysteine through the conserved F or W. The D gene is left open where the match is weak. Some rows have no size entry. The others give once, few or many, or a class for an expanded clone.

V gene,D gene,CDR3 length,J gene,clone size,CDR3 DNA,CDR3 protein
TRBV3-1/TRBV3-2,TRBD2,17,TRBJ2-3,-,TGTGCCAGCAGCTTCCACCGACTAGCGGGTAACACAGATACGCAGTATTTT,CASSFHRLAGNTDTQYF
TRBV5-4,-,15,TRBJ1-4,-,-,CASSFGPGDDEKLFF
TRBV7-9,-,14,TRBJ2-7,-,TGTGCCAGCAGCTTACGACTAAACGCCTACGAGCAGTACTTC,CASSLRLNAYEQYF
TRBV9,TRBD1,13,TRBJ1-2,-,TGTGCCAGCAGCGTAGGGGACAGGGCTGGCTACACCTTC,CASSVGDRAGYTF
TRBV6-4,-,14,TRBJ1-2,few,TGTGCCAGCAGTGACCAGGACAGTAACTATGGCTACACCTTC,CASSDQDSNYGYTF
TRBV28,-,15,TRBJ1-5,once,TGTGCCAGCAGTTTAGGCGGAGGGGGCAATCAGCCCCAGCATTTT,CASSLGGGGNQPQHF
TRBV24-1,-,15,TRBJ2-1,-,TGTGCCACCAGTGATTTCCATAGCTCCTACAATGAGCAGTTCTTC,CATSDFHSSYNEQFF
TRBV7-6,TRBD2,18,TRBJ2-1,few,TGTGCCAGCAGCCCTAGAGGGGCAGGACTAGTCGCCTACAATGAGCAGTTCTTC,CASSPRGAGLVAYNEQFF
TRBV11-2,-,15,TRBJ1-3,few,TGTGCCAGCAGCTCGACAGGTCTCTCTGGAAACACCATATATTTT,CASSSTGLSGNTIYF
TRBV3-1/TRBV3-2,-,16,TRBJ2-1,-,TGTGCCAGCAGATACAGCGGGTTTAGCTCCTACAATGAGCAGTTCTTC,CASRYSGFSSYNEQFF
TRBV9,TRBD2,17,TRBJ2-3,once,TGTGCCAGCAGCGTAGTGGGACTAGCGGGAGGTAAAGATACGCAGTATTTT,CASSVVGLAGGKDTQYF
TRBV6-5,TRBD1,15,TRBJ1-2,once,TGTGCCAGCAGTTACGGTGGACAGGCCCTCTATGGCTACACCTTC,CASSYGGQALYGYTF
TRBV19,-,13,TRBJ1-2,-,TGTGCCAGTAGTATTAACACCGGAGGAGGCTACACCTTC,CASSINTGGGYTF
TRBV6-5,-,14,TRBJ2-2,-,TGTGCCAGCAGCCTGGGTCAAAGGTTGGGAGGACTGTTTTTT,CASSLGQRLGGLFF
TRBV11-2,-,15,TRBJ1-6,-,TGTGCCAGCAGCCAAAGAGCGAGTGATAATTCACCCCTCCACTTT,CASSQRASDNSPLHF
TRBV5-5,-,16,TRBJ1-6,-,TGTGCCAGCAGCTTGGATAGGGAAGGGGTTAATTCACCCCTCCACTTT,CASSLDREGVNSPLHF
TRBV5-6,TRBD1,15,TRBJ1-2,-,TGTGCCAGCAGCCAGGACAGGGGGGCTAACTATGGCTACACCTTC,CASSQDRGANYGYTF
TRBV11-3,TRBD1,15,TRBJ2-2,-,TGTGCCAGCAGCTGGGGACAGGGGGACACCGGGGAGCTGTTTTTT,CASSWGQGDTGELFF
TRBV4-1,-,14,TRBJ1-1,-,TGCGCCAGCAGCCAAGATACAGAGAACACTGAAGCTTTCTTT,CASSQDTENTEAFF
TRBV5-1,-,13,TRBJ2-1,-,TGCGCCAGCAGCTTACAGAGGGCCTATGAGCAGTTCTTC,CASSLQRAYEQFF
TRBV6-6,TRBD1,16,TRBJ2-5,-,TGTGCCAGCAGTTTTCCGGGACAGGGTATTCGAGAGACCCAGTACTTC,CASSFPGQGIRETQYF
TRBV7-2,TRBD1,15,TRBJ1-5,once,TGTGCCAGCAGCTCCAATGACAGGGGCCGTAAGCCCCAGCATTTT,CASSSNDRGRKPQHF
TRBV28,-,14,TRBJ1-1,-,TGTGCCAGCAGAGGGACTGTGACGAACACTGAAGCTTTCTTT,CASRGTVTNTEAFF
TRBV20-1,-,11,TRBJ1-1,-,TGCAGTGCTCTTTGGAACACTGAAGCTTTCTTT,CSALWNTEAFF
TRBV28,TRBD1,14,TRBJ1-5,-,TGTGCCAGCAGTCCACGACAGGGGACTCAGCCCCAGCATTTT,CASSPRQGTQPQHF
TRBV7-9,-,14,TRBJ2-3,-,TGTGCCAGCAGCCCGGGACTCAGCACAGATACGCAGTATTTT,CASSPGLSTDTQYF
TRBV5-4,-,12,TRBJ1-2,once,TGTGCCAGCAGCGGAGATAACTATGGCTACACCTTC,CASSGDNYGYTF